The rows below give T cell receptor beta chains drawn from one sample of a study of blood T cell repertoires in COVID-19. Using immunoSEQ multiplex PCR, the repertoire was profiled, and TCRdb retains in-frame clones only, with some absent. Among about 64,000 clones, 80% to 90% were seen once, and the ten largest hold under 4%. The sequenced material came from peripheral blood. The source of these receptors is a man aged 45 to 65 with active COVID-19. The CDR3 runs from the conserved cysteine through the conserved F or W. A D gene is named only where the DNA matches it firmly. Where a row states a size, it is once, few, many or the class of an expanded clone; other rows omit it.

J gene	D gene	clone size	V gene	CDR3 DNA	CDR3 protein
TRBJ2-2	.	.	TRBV9	TGTGCCAGCAGCGTGGCAGTAATGAACACCGGGGAGCTGTTTTTT	CASSVAVMNTGELFF
TRBJ2-5	.	.	TRBV21-1	TGTGCCAGCAGCAACCTACAGGGGGGTTCTAGCGGAAACCAAGAGACCCAGTACTTC	CASSNLQGGSSGNQETQYF
TRBJ2-3	TRBD2	.	TRBV11-2	TGTGCCAGCAGCTTAAGCGGGAGGGGAAATACGCAGTATTTT	CASSLSGRGNTQYF
TRBJ2-5	.	.	TRBV19	TGTGCCAGTAGCTTTGAGGCAGGGCATCAAGAGACCCAGTACTTC	CASSFEAGHQETQYF
TRBJ1-2	.	.	TRBV6-5	TGTGCCAGCAGCGCTACCCGGACAGAGCCCTATGGCTACACCTTC	CASSATRTEPYGYTF
TRBJ2-3	.	.	TRBV19	TGTGCCAGTAGTACGGACCAGGGCGGTACGCAGTATTTT	CASSTDQGGTQYF
TRBJ2-3	TRBD2	.	TRBV18	TGTGCCAGCTCACCACCCAGCGGGGTTGAAGATACGCAGTATTTT	CASSPPSGVEDTQYF
TRBJ1-3	.	.	TRBV4-1	TGCGCCAGCAGCTCGGCGAATCGGGGTACCATATATTTT	CASSSANRGTIYF
TRBJ2-2	TRBD2	once	TRBV3-1/TRBV3-2	TGTGCCAGCAGCCAAGGCGGGGGAAACACCGGGGAGCTGTTTTTT	CASSQGGGNTGELFF
TRBJ2-2	.	.	TRBV7-9	TGTGCCAGCAGCCTCAGGACGAACACCGGGGAGCTGTTTTTT	CASSLRTNTGELFF
TRBJ2-1	TRBD2	.	TRBV4-1	TGCGCCAGCAGCCAAAGGGCGGGACTACCTCTCTACAATGAGCAGTTCTTC	CASSQRAGLPLYNEQFF
TRBJ2-5	.	.	TRBV28	TGTGCCAGCAGTTCGCAGGGTCGAGAGAGGGAGACCCAGTACTTC	CASSSQGRERETQYF
TRBJ1-2	.	.	TRBV9	TGTGCCAGCAGCCCCCCTACGGGGAACTATGGCTACACCTTC	CASSPPTGNYGYTF
TRBJ2-5	.	.	TRBV5-4	TGTGCCAGCAGCCTCCGACTAGAACAAGAGACCCAGTACTTC	CASSLRLEQETQYF
TRBJ2-3	TRBD1	.	TRBV9	TGTGCCAGCAGCGGTGCCGGGACAGGGCGCACAGATACGCAGTATTTT	CASSGAGTGRTDTQYF
TRBJ2-1	.	once	TRBV5-1	TGCGCCAGCAGCTTGGCCCCGGGGAATGAGCAGTTCTTC	CASSLAPGNEQFF
TRBJ1-1	.	.	TRBV10-1	TGCGCCAGCAGTTATAGTACGGTGAACACTGAAGCTTTCTTT	CASSYSTVNTEAFF
TRBJ2-1	TRBD2	.	TRBV5-4	TGTGCCAGCACCAGGGGACTAGCGGGAGGGATGGATGAGCAGTTCTTC	CASTRGLAGGMDEQFF
TRBJ2-7	.	.	TRBV5-1	TGCGCCAGCAGCTTGGCTTTCCAGGGAAGAGGCGAGCAGTACTTC	CASSLAFQGRGEQYF
TRBJ1-3	.	.	TRBV7-6	TGTGCCAGCAGCTTAGACGGACGGACTAACACCATATATTTT	CASSLDGRTNTIYF
TRBJ2-1	TRBD1	once	TRBV18	TGTGCCAGCTCACTAGACAGGGGGCGCTTCGACAATGAGCAGTTCTTC	CASSLDRGRFDNEQFF
TRBJ1-4	TRBD1	.	TRBV9	TGTGCCAGCAGCGTTTCGGGACAGGGGGCCCGAGAGGAAAAACTGTTTTTT	CASSVSGQGAREEKLFF
TRBJ2-2	TRBD1	few	TRBV7-2	TGTGCCAGCAGCTCCGGACAGGGACCTTTGAGGACCGGGGAGCTGTTTTTT	CASSSGQGPLRTGELFF
TRBJ1-2	.	.	TRBV9	TGTGCCAGCAGCCCCTTAGGGGGTACCTATGGCTACACCTTC	CASSPLGGTYGYTF
TRBJ1-6	TRBD1	.	TRBV7-9	TGTGCCAGCAGCTTCCCGGGACAGGGTTCACCCCTCCACTTT	CASSFPGQGSPLHF
TRBJ1-4	TRBD1	.	TRBV7-6	TGTGCCAGCAGCCCGGGGACAGTGTCTAATGAAAAACTGTTTTTT	CASSPGTVSNEKLFF
TRBJ2-7	TRBD1	.	TRBV6-5	TGTGCCAGCCTGCCTACAGGGGAATTAACCTACGAGCAGTACTTC	CASLPTGELTYEQYF
TRBJ2-1	.	.	TRBV28	TGTGCCAGCAGTTTGATGGGCGGGGGCGCTGGTTACAATGAGCAGTTCTTC	CASSLMGGGAGYNEQFF
TRBJ2-1	TRBD2	.	TRBV9	TGTGCCAGCAGAAAGAGCGGGGGCTCCAATGAGCAGTTCTTC	CASRKSGGSNEQFF
TRBJ1-5	TRBD1	.	TRBV5-1	TGCGCCAGCAGCTTGGATCCGGGACAGGATCAGCCCCAGCATTTT	CASSLDPGQDQPQHF
TRBJ1-1	TRBD1	.	TRBV6-2/TRBV6-3	TGTGCCAGCAGCCAGGGGGGGTTCGCTGAAGCTTTCTTT	CASSQGGFAEAFF
TRBJ1-6	TRBD1	few	TRBV9	TGTGCCAGCAGCTCCCGAGGGACAGGGTCTGCTTCACCCCTCCACTTT	CASSSRGTGSASPLHF
TRBJ1-6	TRBD1	few	TRBV20-1	TGCAGTGCTAGTGACCTCGACAGGGTATCCTCACCCCTCCACTTT	CSASDLDRVSSPLHF
TRBJ2-3	.	.	TRBV27	TGTGCCAGCAGTTTCGTCACAGATACGCAGTATTTT	CASSFVTDTQYF
TRBJ1-2	.	.	TRBV28	TGTGCCAGCAGTTTCTACCCCGGGGGCTATGGCTACACCTTC	CASSFYPGGYGYTF